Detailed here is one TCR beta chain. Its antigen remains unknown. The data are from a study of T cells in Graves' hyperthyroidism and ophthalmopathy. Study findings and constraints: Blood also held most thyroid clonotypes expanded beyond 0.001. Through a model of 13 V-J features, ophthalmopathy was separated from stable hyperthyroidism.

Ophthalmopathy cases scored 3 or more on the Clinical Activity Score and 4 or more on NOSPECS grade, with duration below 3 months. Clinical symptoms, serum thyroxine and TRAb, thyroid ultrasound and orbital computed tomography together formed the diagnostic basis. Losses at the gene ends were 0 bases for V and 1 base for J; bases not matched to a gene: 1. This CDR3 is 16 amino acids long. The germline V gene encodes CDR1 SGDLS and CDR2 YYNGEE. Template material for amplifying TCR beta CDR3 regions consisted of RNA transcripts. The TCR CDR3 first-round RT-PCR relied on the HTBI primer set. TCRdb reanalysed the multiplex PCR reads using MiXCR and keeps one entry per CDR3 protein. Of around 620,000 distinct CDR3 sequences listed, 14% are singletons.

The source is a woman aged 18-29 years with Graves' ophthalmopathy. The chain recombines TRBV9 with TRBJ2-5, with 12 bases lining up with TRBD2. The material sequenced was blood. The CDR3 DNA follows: TGTGCCAGCAGCGTAGGGACTAGCGGGGTCCAAGAGACCCAGTACTTC. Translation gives CASSVGTSGVQETQYF.